These 11 T cell receptor beta chains share one sample of origin, sequenced in a study of blood T cell repertoires in COVID-19. Assay used: immunoSEQ multiplex PCR; TCRdb lists only in-frame clones, some missing. Altogether about 330,000 clones are present, 83% being singletons, with the ten largest covering approximately 1.1%. The sample taken for sequencing was peripheral blood. The receptor set was obtained from a woman between 45 and 65 years old with acute or convalescent COVID-19.

The rearrangement uses TRBV5-1 and TRBJ1-3; D is unclear. With 1 base removed from V and 0 bases from J, the gap between germline ends came to 11 bases. Germline V CDR1 and CDR2: SGHRS, YFSETQ. The CDR3 totals 16 residues. Here the CDR3 reads CASSLMAADSGNTIYF. DNA for the CDR3: TGCGCCAGCAGCTTGATGGCGGCAGACTCTGGAAACACCATATATTTT.

The chain uses TRBV10-3 and TRBJ2-1; no definite D call. Germline V gene data show CDR1 as ENHRY and CDR2 as SYGVKD. Trimming removed 0 bases from V and 7 bases from J, with 13 bases in between. The CDR3 totals 15 residues. For the CDR3, the DNA is TGTGCCATCAGTGAGTCGAATTCAGCAGGTAATGAGCAGTTCTTC. It codes for CAISESNSAGNEQFF.

This chain links TRBV3-1 (or the pseudogene TRBV3-2) with TRBJ2-5; 7 bases are a match to TRBD2. The junction had 7 bases not matched to a gene; V was cut back by 1 base and J by 5 bases. The CDR3 has 15 amino acids. Germline CDR1 reads LGHDT; CDR2 reads YNNKEL (reference sequence). CDR3 nucleotides: TGTGCCAGCAGCCAAGGTGTCCGGGGAGGGGAGACCCAGTACTTC. This gives the protein CASSQGVRGGETQYF.

The chain recombines TRBV29-1 with TRBJ2-7; 8 positions agree with TRBD1. This CDR3 spans 12 amino acids. CDR1 SQVTM and CDR2 ANQGSEA come from the germline V gene. Unmatched junction bases numbered 0, after V lost 4 bases and J lost 1 base. CDR3 in DNA: TGCAGCGTTGGGACAGGGTCCTACGAGCAGTACTTC. This encodes CSVGTGSYEQYF.

The chain links TRBV3-1 (or the pseudogene TRBV3-2) to TRBJ2-3, with unresolved D. The CDR3 loop spans 12 amino acids. Per germline, CDR1 LGHDT and CDR2 YNNKEL (reference sequence). Trimming took 4 bases from V and 3 from J, leaving 5 bases between them. The CDR3 is CASSLQTDTQYF. The CDR3 DNA is TGTGCCAGCAGCCTTCAGACAGATACGCAGTATTTT.

This chain joins TRBV11-2 and TRBJ2-7, with TRBD2 as a possible D gene (6 bases). The CDR3 has 14 residues. Germline lookup yields CDR1 SGHAT and CDR2 FQNNGV. The V end lost 0 bases, the J end lost 4 bases, and 10 bases lay between the germline ends. The CDR3 nucleotides are TGTGCCAGCAGCTTAGATGGGGGAGGATACGAGCAGTACGTC. It encodes CASSLDGGGYEQYV.

V usage is TRBV24-1 and J usage is TRBJ2-1; no clear D gene. Looked up from germline, CDR1 is KGHDR and CDR2 is SFDVKD. The CDR3 covers 11 residues. The germline V and J ends were trimmed by 2 bases and 8 bases, with 3 bases remaining between them. CDR3 in DNA: TGTGCCACCAGTGATTCCGATGAGCAGTTCTTC. The encoded protein is CATSDSDEQFF.

This rearrangement joins TRBV6-2 or TRBV6-3 to TRBJ2-7; D is unclear. Trimming removed 0 bases from V and 2 bases from J, with 5 bases in between. In germline, CDR1 is MNHEY, CDR2 SVGEGT. This CDR3 has 13 amino acids. The CDR3 protein is CASSYSTAYEQYF. The CDR3 DNA sequence: TGTGCCAGCAGTTACTCGACTGCCTACGAGCAGTACTTC.

The rearrangement joins TRBV30 to TRBJ2-1, with a tentative D call TRBD2 (5 bases). The V gene lost 7 bases and the J gene lost 4 bases, with 11 bases spanning the gap. This CDR3 contains 12 residues. The germline V gene has CDR1 GTSNPN and CDR2 SVGIG (reference sequence). The CDR3 protein is CALAGSYNEQFF. The DNA for the CDR3 is TGTGCCTTGGCGGGCTCTTACAATGAGCAGTTCTTC.

The chain carries TRBV3-1 (or the pseudogene TRBV3-2) and TRBJ1-1; D remains unclear. Germline CDR1 is LGHDT and CDR2 is YNNKEL (reference sequence). The V and J ends lost 6 bases and 0 bases respectively, with 11 bases between them. The CDR3 runs 14 residues. Here the CDR3 reads CASSGQPMNTEAFF. The DNA for the CDR3 is TGTGCCAGCAGTGGGCAGCCCATGAACACTGAAGCTTTCTTT.

The rearrangement links TRBV9 to TRBJ1-2; D possibly corresponds to TRBD1 (5 bases). V lost 6 bases, J lost 5 bases, and 14 bases lay in between. Germline CDR1 reads SGDLS; CDR2 reads YYNGEE. The length of the CDR3 is 13 residues. The CDR3 sequence: CASNTDTGYGYTF. The CDR3 region has the DNA TGTGCCAGCAATACGGACACCGGATATGGCTACACCTTC.